This T cell receptor beta chain was recovered during a study of blood T cell repertoires in COVID-19. Study-wide context: PBMCs, B-cell-depleted T cells, or T cells were the source of the cDNA or gDNA that made up the material.

The CDR3 contains 15 residues. Trimming removed 5 bases from V and 1 base from J, with 17 bases in between. The germline V gene encodes CDR1 GTSNPN and CDR2 SVGIG (reference sequence). Here immunoSEQ multiplex PCR was the method, and the copy in TCRdb shows in-frame clones only, minus some. The sample shows about 87,000 clones, about nine tenths of them seen only once. The origin of this receptor is a woman of 80 years or more with acute or convalescent COVID-19. The sample taken for sequencing was peripheral blood. The V gene is TRBV30, the J gene TRBJ1-1; D is perhaps TRBD1 (5 bases). The CDR3 region is CAWEGRGTWNTEAFF. CDR3 sequence (DNA): TGTGCCTGGGAGGGGCGGGGAACGTGGAACACTGAAGCTTTCTTT.